The clone carrying this T cell receptor (beta chain) appeared many times. Its antigen is not identified. The read gets to within 3 residues of the CDR3 end, and the germline J gene fills in the rest. This sample is drawn from a study of T cell clonality in common variable immunodeficiency. Whole-study findings and limits: Links between repertoire features and CVID complications were heterogeneity-limited. CVID subjects shared fewer TCRbeta clones than healthy controls did.

From germline, CDR1 is SEHNR and CDR2 FQNEAQ (reference sequence). The CDR3 extends over 15 amino acids. V shed 5 bases, J shed 4 bases, and the junction held 6 bases outside the gene matches. The method was immunoSEQ multiplex PCR; TCRdb's version includes in-frame clones alone and lacks a portion of them. The sample gives about 64,000 clones, none seen only once, and the top ten clones hold 1.7%. The J gene is TRBJ2-3, the V gene TRBV7-9, with TRBD1 identical over 10 bases. The sequenced sample was peripheral blood mononuclear cells. The receptor comes from a person aged 18 to 75 in good health. The covered CDR3 bases are TGTGCCAGCAGCACTCGGGACAGGGGAGCAGATACG. This gives the protein CASSTRDRGADT. The whole CDR3 region reads CASSTRDRGADTQYF.